Listed below are T cell receptor beta chains from one sample, sequenced in a study of shared clonotypes between healthy human individuals. This table comes from immunoSEQ multiplex PCR, and its TCRdb copy is limited to in-frame clones, with some not included. The sample gives some 980,000 clones, approximately 76% of which show up once; over 1.3% is in the top ten. Sequencing was performed on memory CD4+ T cells sorted from blood. These TCRs come from a man younger than 30 in good health. Each CDR3 is given with its conserved first and last residue. A D gene is named only where the DNA matches it firmly. Clone size, where shown, is once, few, many, or a class for clones that have expanded.

-,TRBJ2-1,TRBV5-4,TRBD2,CASSLAGLAAIITYNEQFF,TGTGCCAGCAGCTTGGCCGGACTAGCGGCCATAATAACCTACAATGAGCAGTTCTTC
-,TRBJ2-5,TRBV7-2,-,CASSPLTKTQYF,TGTGCCAGCAGCCCCCTCACGAAGACCCAATACTTC
-,TRBJ1-2,TRBV2,-,CASSGLDSNYGYTF,TGTGCCAGCAGTGGTTTGGACTCAAACTATGGCTACACCTTC
-,TRBJ1-2,TRBV7-9,-,CASSPSRGDYGYTF,TGTGCCAGCAGCCCCTCAAGGGGGGATTATGGCTACACCTTC
-,TRBJ1-2,TRBV6-6,-,CASSDSVLVRDYGYTF,TGTGCCAGCAGCGACTCCGTCTTGGTCCGGGACTATGGCTACACCTTC
-,TRBJ1-2,TRBV4-2,-,CASSQDWGDNYGYTF,TGTGCCAGCAGCCAAGACTGGGGGGATAACTATGGCTACACCTTC
-,TRBJ1-2,TRBV6-5,-,CAKAFPYGYTF,TGTGCCAAGGCGTTCCCCTATGGCTACACCTTC
-,TRBJ1-4,TRBV27,-,CASSLTRNNEKLFF,TGTGCCAGCAGTTTAACCAGAAATAATGAAAAACTGTTTTTT
-,TRBJ2-1,TRBV18,-,CASSPPEGLVIEQFF,TGTGCCAGCTCACCACCGGAGGGCCTGGTCATTGAGCAGTTCTTC
few,TRBJ2-3,TRBV5-6,-,CASSLLVGTGTDTQYF,TGTGCCAGCAGCCTATTGGTGGGTACTGGGACAGATACGCAGTATTTT
-,TRBJ1-1,TRBV6-6,-,CASSYLSDGGTEAFF,TGTGCCAGCAGTTACCTCTCTGACGGTGGGACTGAAGCTTTCTTT
-,TRBJ2-4,TRBV28,-,CASSTYWGDGKNIQYF,TGTGCCAGCAGTACCTACTGGGGGGATGGCAAAAACATTCAGTACTTC
few,TRBJ2-3,TRBV29-1,TRBD2,CSVRTSGPADTQYF,TGCAGCGTTCGGACTAGCGGTCCCGCCGATACGCAGTATTTT
many,TRBJ2-7,TRBV4-1,TRBD1,CASSRAVRDSTYEQYF,TGCGCCAGCAGTCGAGCAGTCCGGGACAGCACCTACGAGCAGTACTTC
-,TRBJ2-7,TRBV5-1,-,CASSLGVGGNYEQYF,TGCGCCAGCAGCTTGGGGGTAGGGGGTAACTACGAGCAGTACTTC
few,TRBJ2-5,TRBV7-2,-,CASSLASTQGQETQYF,TGTGCCAGCAGCTTAGCGTCTACGCAGGGGCAAGAGACCCAGTACTTC
-,TRBJ1-5,TRBV30,-,CAWTQGNQPQHF,TGTGCCTGGACCCAGGGAAATCAGCCCCAGCATTTT
-,TRBJ2-5,TRBV6-5,-,CATHQGKETQYF,TGTGCCACCCACCAGGGAAAAGAGACCCAGTACTTC
-,TRBJ2-2,TRBV6-5,TRBD1,CASRGQGAGELFF,TGTGCCAGCAGGGGGCAGGGGGCCGGGGAGCTGTTTTTT
few,TRBJ2-2,TRBV15,-,CATSARTGRGELFF,TGTGCCACCAGCGCGAGGACGGGGAGAGGGGAGCTGTTTTTT
-,TRBJ2-7,TRBV10-3,-,CAISETTTAYEQYF,TGTGCCATCAGTGAGACGACGACAGCCTACGAGCAGTACTTC
-,TRBJ2-6,TRBV5-4,TRBD1,CASSPGGAGGPSGANVLTF,TGTGCCAGCAGCCCAGGAGGGGCAGGGGGCCCTTCTGGGGCCAACGTCCTGACTTTC
-,TRBJ1-2,TRBV5-4,-,CASSLGQRGYTF,TGTGCCAGCAGCTTGGGGCAACGGGGCTACACCTTC
-,TRBJ1-2,TRBV28,-,CASSFAGEQGYTF,TGTGCCAGCAGTTTTGCCGGGGAACAGGGCTACACCTTC
few,TRBJ2-3,TRBV5-6,TRBD1,CASSYGTGGTDTQYF,TGTGCCAGCAGCTACGGGACAGGAGGAACAGATACGCAGTATTTT
-,TRBJ1-2,TRBV7-8,TRBD1,CASSYQKGAVIGANYGYTF,TGTGCCAGCAGCTACCAAAAGGGGGCTGTCATTGGAGCTAACTATGGCTACACCTTC
-,TRBJ2-7,TRBV28,TRBD2,CASSSPASGRYEQYF,TGTGCCAGCAGTTCCCCGGCTAGCGGGAGATACGAGCAGTACTTC
-,TRBJ1-2,TRBV18,-,CASSPQERDGYTF,TGTGCCAGCTCACCACAGGAAAGGGATGGCTACACCTTC
-,TRBJ2-2,TRBV19,TRBD2,CASIQREGRGTGELFF,TGTGCCAGTATCCAGCGGGAGGGCCGAGGCACCGGGGAGCTGTTTTTT
-,TRBJ2-7,TRBV28,-,CASGGFNLPHYEQYF,TGTGCCAGCGGGGGATTCAACCTCCCGCACTACGAGCAGTACTTC
-,TRBJ2-7,TRBV20-1,-,CSALVAYEQYF,TGCAGTGCCTTAGTGGCCTACGAGCAGTACTTC
once,TRBJ1-3,TRBV18,-,CASSPGLLRHSGNTIYF,TGTGCCAGCTCACCTGGACTGTTACGCCACTCTGGAAACACCATATATTTT
few,TRBJ2-2,TRBV5-1,-,CASSARQVAGELFF,TGCGCCAGCAGCGCACGACAGGTCGCCGGGGAGCTGTTTTTT
-,TRBJ2-1,TRBV7-2,TRBD2,CASSLTGLAGENEQFF,TGTGCCAGCAGCTTAACAGGACTAGCGGGAGAAAATGAGCAGTTCTTC
-,TRBJ2-5,TRBV18,-,CASSPIQGVETQYF,TGTGCCAGCTCACCAATCCAAGGGGTAGAGACCCAGTACTTC
-,TRBJ1-5,TRBV4-3,-,CASSQDHVSNQPQHF,TGCGCCAGCAGCCAAGATCATGTTAGCAATCAGCCCCAGCATTTT
-,TRBJ2-3,TRBV5-1,-,CASSLGSRGADTQYF,TGCGCCAGCAGCTTGGGGTCCCGGGGTGCAGATACGCAGTATTTT
-,TRBJ2-7,TRBV11-1,TRBD1,CASSFGQGGVTEQYF,TGTGCCAGCAGCTTCGGACAGGGGGGAGTTACTGAGCAGTACTTC
-,TRBJ2-3,TRBV5-6,-,CASNRLGSGSDTQYF,TGTGCCAGCAACCGCCTAGGCTCGGGGTCAGATACGCAGTATTTT
-,TRBJ1-2,TRBV7-2,-,CASSQESWYGYTF,TGTGCCAGCAGCCAAGAGAGCTGGTATGGCTACACCTTC
-,TRBJ2-6,TRBV6-1,-,CASTESSGANVLTF,TGTGCCAGCACTGAGAGCTCTGGGGCCAACGTCCTGACTTTC
-,TRBJ2-5,TRBV2,-,CASSELLGSKETQYF,TGTGCCAGCAGTGAATTGTTGGGCAGCAAGGAGACCCAGTACTTC
-,TRBJ2-1,TRBV29-1,-,CSVGFRSNEQFF,TGCAGCGTTGGATTCAGGAGCAATGAGCAGTTCTTC
-,TRBJ1-1,TRBV5-8,TRBD1,CASSRGQGKAFF,TGTGCCAGCAGCAGAGGACAGGGCAAAGCTTTCTTT
-,TRBJ1-1,TRBV10-2,-,CASSESRGRRTEAFF,TGCGCCAGCAGTGAGTCCAGGGGAAGGCGAACTGAAGCTTTCTTT
once,TRBJ1-3,TRBV4-1,TRBD1,CASSLPGTDSGNTIYF,TGCGCCAGCAGCCTACCGGGGACAGACTCTGGAAACACCATATATTTT
once,TRBJ2-3,TRBV30,TRBD2,CASTGGRGDTQYF,TGTGCCTCCACGGGGGGTCGGGGAGATACGCAGTATTTT
-,TRBJ2-1,TRBV28,-,CASSGPQNNEQFF,TGTGCCAGCAGTGGGCCCCAGAACAATGAGCAGTTCTTC
-,TRBJ1-6,TRBV6-1,-,CASSEAPYNSPLHF,TGTGCCAGCAGTGAAGCGCCTTATAATTCACCCCTCCACTTT
-,TRBJ2-1,TRBV5-6,-,CASNADRTSSYNEQFF,TGTGCCAGCAACGCCGACAGGACGAGCTCCTACAATGAGCAGTTCTTC
-,TRBJ1-3,TRBV18,-,CASSLRTERDTIYF,TGTGCCAGCTCACTACGGACCGAACGGGACACCATATATTTT
-,TRBJ1-6,TRBV6-9,-,CASSYLPGSSYNSPLHF,TGTGCCAGCAGTTATCTCCCTGGGAGCTCCTATAATTCACCCCTCCACTTT
-,TRBJ1-2,TRBV2,TRBD1,CASISETGVVYGYTF,TGTGCCAGCATCTCCGAGACAGGGGTGGTCTATGGCTACACCTTC
-,TRBJ2-5,TRBV5-1,-,CASSLAMGTQETQYF,TGCGCCAGCAGCTTGGCAATGGGAACACAAGAGACCCAGTACTTC